The rows below give T cell receptor beta chains drawn from one sample of a study of blood T cells in healthy people across ages. TCRdb ran MiXCR on the 5' RACE reads and lists one entry per CDR3 protein. The table includes some 1.6 million distinct CDR3 sequences, roughly 32% detected once. Specimen: blood. The receptors come from a woman aged 30 to 39 in good health. Each CDR3 is given with its conserved first and last residue. The D gene is left open where the match is weak. Where a row states a size, it is once, few, many or the class of an expanded clone; other rows omit it.

CDR3nt	CDR3aa	v_gene	j_gene	abundance	d_gene
TGTGCCAGCAGTTTAGGCTTGGGGGTAGGCTACGAGCAGTACTTC	CASSLGLGVGYEQYF	TRBV27	TRBJ2-7	few	.
TGCGCCAGCAGCCCCGTCCAGGGAAGAGGCTACACCTTC	CASSPVQGRGYTF	TRBV4-1	TRBJ1-2	.	.
TGCAGTGCTGAGGAACTAGCGGGAGTATTACAAGAGACCCAGTACTTC	CSAEELAGVLQETQYF	TRBV20-1	TRBJ2-5	.	TRBD2
TGTGCCAGCAGATGGTCGGGGGAGCAGTACTTC	CASRWSGEQYF	TRBV6-5	TRBJ2-7	.	.
TGTGCCAGCAGCCAAAGGGCTAGCGGGGGACCCCTCGGTAATGAGCAGTTCTTC	CASSQRASGGPLGNEQFF	TRBV3-1	TRBJ2-1	few	TRBD2
TGTGCCAGCGGGGGTGCAGGACTCTACAATGAGCAGTTCTTC	CASGGAGLYNEQFF	TRBV6-5	TRBJ2-1	.	.
TGTGCCAGCAGCCGAACGGAGCGCCTTGAGCAGTTCTTC	CASSRTERLEQFF	TRBV13	TRBJ2-1	few	.
TGTGCCAGCAGCAAAGAGAATGGTGGCTACACCTTC	CASSKENGGYTF	TRBV21-1	TRBJ1-2	.	.
TGTGCCACCAGTGATTCGGCTAGCGGGAGTGAGACCCAGTACTTC	CATSDSASGSETQYF	TRBV24-1	TRBJ2-5	.	TRBD2
TGTGCCGGGAGCCCGGTGGGGGGCGGCTACACCTTC	CAGSPVGGGYTF	TRBV30	TRBJ1-2	.	.
TGCAGCGTTGTACCACAGGGGAACTATGGCTACACCTTC	CSVVPQGNYGYTF	TRBV29-1	TRBJ1-2	many	TRBD1
TGTGCCAGCAGCTTACGGGACAGCACTAGCACAGATACGCAGTATTTT	CASSLRDSTSTDTQYF	TRBV7-9	TRBJ2-3	few	TRBD1
TGCAGTGCTAGAGACTGGGGTGGCAGGCCTGCATACAATGAGCAGTTCTTC	CSARDWGGRPAYNEQFF	TRBV20-1	TRBJ2-1	few	.
TGTGCTAGTGCCTTGGGACAGAGCTCCTACAATGAGCAGTTCTTC	CASALGQSSYNEQFF	TRBV12-5	TRBJ2-1	few	TRBD1
TGCGCCAGCAGCGTAAACAGGGATTTCTACGAGCAGTACTTC	CASSVNRDFYEQYF	TRBV5-1	TRBJ2-7	.	.
TGTGCCAGCAGCGCAGTCACGGGGTTGGATGGCTACACCTTC	CASSAVTGLDGYTF	TRBV9	TRBJ1-2	few	.
TGTGCCAATACGTACTCGGACAGGGGTAGCAATCAGCCCCAGCATTTT	CANTYSDRGSNQPQHF	TRBV2	TRBJ1-5	few	TRBD1
TGTGCCAGCTCACCTACACTCAATCAGCCCCAGCATTTT	CASSPTLNQPQHF	TRBV18	TRBJ1-5	.	.
TGTGCCATCCTAGCGGTATACAATGAGCAGTTCTTC	CAILAVYNEQFF	TRBV12-3/TRBV12-4	TRBJ2-1	few	TRBD2
TGTGCCAGCAGCCCCACGGGGGGCCATCTGAACACTGAAGCTTTCTTT	CASSPTGGHLNTEAFF	TRBV7-3	TRBJ1-1	once	.
TGTGCCAGCAGTGATTTAGAAGGGGCTACTTATGGCTACACCTTC	CASSDLEGATYGYTF	TRBV2	TRBJ1-2	.	.
TGTGCCAGCAGCCAAGATCAAGGGCATGGCTACACCTTC	CASSQDQGHGYTF	TRBV3-1	TRBJ1-2	.	.
TGCGCCAGCAGAAGGGCAGAGCAAGAGACCCAGTACTTC	CASRRAEQETQYF	TRBV5-1	TRBJ2-5	.	.
TGTGCCAGCAAACAGGGGAGAGAGAACTATGGCTACACCTTC	CASKQGRENYGYTF	TRBV2	TRBJ1-2	.	TRBD1
TGTGCCAGCAGCTTAGTCGAGGGAAACTATGGCTACACCTTC	CASSLVEGNYGYTF	TRBV7-2	TRBJ1-2	.	.
TGCAGCGTTAGCGGGGGTGCTTCGGATACGCAGTATTTT	CSVSGGASDTQYF	TRBV29-1	TRBJ2-3	.	TRBD2
TGTGCCAGCAGCGGGTCTAGCGGGAGGGTGGCCGGGGAGCTGTTTTTT	CASSGSSGRVAGELFF	TRBV9	TRBJ2-2	.	TRBD2
TGTGCCAGCAGTTTAGGGGGACTGAACAACTATGGCTACACCTTC	CASSLGGLNNYGYTF	TRBV12-3/TRBV12-4	TRBJ1-2	once	.
TGCAGCGTATCGCCGCTAGTAAGTTTCGAGAATGAGCAGTTCTTC	CSVSPLVSFENEQFF	TRBV29-1	TRBJ2-1	many	.
TGCAGTGCTACCCGAGAATCCCACGAGCAGTACTTC	CSATRESHEQYF	TRBV20-1	TRBJ2-7	many	.
TGCAGCAGGGGTAATGCGCGGAGCAATCAGCCCCAGCATTTT	CSRGNARSNQPQHF	TRBV29-1	TRBJ1-5	.	.
TGCGCCAGCAGCTGGACAGGGGCGGGCACAGGTACGCAGTATTTT	CASSWTGAGTGTQYF	TRBV5-1	TRBJ2-3	.	TRBD1
TGCAGTGCCCCCCGGGGACTAGCGGGGGGGCGAAAGACCCAGTACTTC	CSAPRGLAGGRKTQYF	TRBV20-1	TRBJ2-5	.	TRBD2
TGTGCCAGCAGTGAAAGGAGGAGAGGGATAGTACAAGAGACCCAGTACTTC	CASSERRRGIVQETQYF	TRBV25-1	TRBJ2-5	.	.
TGTGCCACCCGAGGACTGGCCAATGAGCAGTTCTTC	CATRGLANEQFF	TRBV24-1	TRBJ2-1	.	.
TGCGCCAGCAGCTTACCTCAAGATACCGGGGAGCTGTTTTTT	CASSLPQDTGELFF	TRBV5-1	TRBJ2-2	.	.
TGCAGCGTTGCAAGGGTGGGACTAGCGGGAGCTCGGCGAGCTGGGAGCTCCTACGAGCAGTACTTC	CSVARVGLAGARRAGSSYEQYF	TRBV29-1	TRBJ2-7	many	TRBD2
TGTGCCAGCAGTTTCTTTCAGGGCCCTAACTATGGCTACACCTTC	CASSFFQGPNYGYTF	TRBV12-3/TRBV12-4	TRBJ1-2	.	.
TGCAGTGCTAGATCGGTTGTGGCAGGGGGCCCAGAGACCCAGTACTTC	CSARSVVAGGPETQYF	TRBV20-1	TRBJ2-5	few	TRBD1
TGCGCCAGCAGCCAAGCAGGGGGGGAGGGTGAAAAACTGTTTTTT	CASSQAGGEGEKLFF	TRBV4-1	TRBJ1-4	.	TRBD1
TGTGCCAGCAGCCACCGACTAGCGGGAGGGCCGTGGTATGAGCAGTTCTTC	CASSHRLAGGPWYEQFF	TRBV12-3/TRBV12-4	TRBJ2-1	.	TRBD2
TGCAGTGCTAGAACCACTCTCACCGGGACTAGCCTTCTTGCCTACGAGCAGTACTTC	CSARTTLTGTSLLAYEQYF	TRBV20-1	TRBJ2-7	few	TRBD2
TGTGCCATTTATTCGGGCGGTAAGCAGTTCTTC	CAIYSGGKQFF	TRBV6-6	TRBJ2-1	few	.
TGCAGTGCTAGAGGACGGACTTCCTCTGGGGCCAACGTCCTGACTTTC	CSARGRTSSGANVLTF	TRBV20-1	TRBJ2-6	.	.
TGTGCCAGCAGTTACCTAAGACAGCCGGAAGACGAAAAACTGTTTTTT	CASSYLRQPEDEKLFF	TRBV6-2/TRBV6-3	TRBJ1-4	.	.
TGTGCCAGCAGCTCGGACAGGGGACGGGCCTACGAGCAGTACTTC	CASSSDRGRAYEQYF	TRBV7-9	TRBJ2-7	few	TRBD1
TGCGCCAGCAGCCAAACTCGAACCACAGATACGCAGTATTTT	CASSQTRTTDTQYF	TRBV4-1	TRBJ2-3	.	.
TGCAGCATTGATTGGGATGAGCAGTTCTTC	CSIDWDEQFF	TRBV29-1	TRBJ2-1	few	.
TGCGCCAGCAGTGAGGGGACAGGACTCTACGAGCAGTACTTC	CASSEGTGLYEQYF	TRBV10-1	TRBJ2-7	.	TRBD1
TGTGCCAGCAGCGTAGCCCATAGGGACAGGGGCTTTGGCTACACCTTC	CASSVAHRDRGFGYTF	TRBV9	TRBJ1-2	.	TRBD1
TGTGCCAGCAGCCCCGGAGACCCCTTGATCACCTTC	CASSPGDPLITF	TRBV7-9	TRBJ1-2	.	.
TGTGCCAGCAGCCAGATCGGGATAAATGAAAAACTGTTTTTT	CASSQIGINEKLFF	TRBV3-1	TRBJ1-4	.	.
TGTGCCAGCAGTTTCATGCCACCGCAGGGCTACACCTTC	CASSFMPPQGYTF	TRBV27	TRBJ1-2	.	.
TGCAGCGCCGAAAGTGGGACCTACAATGAGCAGTTCTTC	CSAESGTYNEQFF	TRBV29-1	TRBJ2-1	few	.